The entry below describes one T cell receptor beta chain. These data belong to a study of blood T cell repertoires in COVID-19. Looking at the study overall: Researchers got acute and convalescent COVID-19 samples from the United States, Italy and Spain. PBMCs, B-cell-depleted T cells, or T cells provided the cDNA or gDNA that made up the material.

The V gene's germline CDR1 is SGDLS and CDR2 YYNGEE. This CDR3 contains 15 residues. The V and J ends lost 3 bases and 6 bases, in that order; junction bases with no gene match: 6. In the study's own analysis: Estimation of nucleated cell counts relied on the amplification of reference gene primers. Profiled with immunoSEQ multiplex PCR; TCRdb holds only in-frame clones, not every one. V, J and clone size are taken as reported in that table, and D and trimming were inferred from the DNA itself. The sample yields about 140,000 clones, about 89% seen once. This sequence originates from a man in his forties or fifties with active COVID-19. Sequencing was carried out using peripheral blood. The genes are TRBV9 and TRBJ2-3; 11 positions match TRBD2. The DNA for the CDR3 is TGTGCCAGCAGCGGGGCTAGCGGGGGGTTGGATACGCAGTATTTT. Encoded protein: CASSGASGGLDTQYF.